Shown below are 27 T cell receptor beta chains from a single sample sequenced in a study of cytomegalovirus exposure and HLA in healthy donors. Profiled with immunoSEQ multiplex PCR; TCRdb holds only in-frame clones, not every one. The repertoire holds 150,000 or so clones, roughly 89% seen once, with about 10% in the top ten. The sequenced sample was PBMCs. The receptor set was obtained from a woman in her late teens or twenties in good health and CMV-seropositive.

The rearrangement uses TRBV14 and TRBJ2-1; TRBD1 aligns across 7 bases. CDR3 length equals 19 residues. The J segment lost 0 bases and the V segment lost 2 bases, leaving 13 bases of the junction unmatched. The germline V gene encodes CDR1 SGHDN and CDR2 FVKESK. This chain's CDR3 is CASSQKGQKLLRSYNEQFF. The CDR3 bases are TGTGCCAGCAGCCAAAAGGGACAGAAACTCTTACGCTCCTACAATGAGCAGTTCTTC.

The chain couples TRBV5-1 to TRBJ2-5; 7 bases fit TRBD1. The trim removed 3 bases at V and 3 bases at J, leaving 11 bases unmatched. CDR3 length: 16 residues. Germline CDR1 is SGHRS and CDR2 is YFSETQ. CDR3 sequence (DNA): TGCGCCAGCAGCTCAAACCCGGTGGGACAGAAAGAGACCCAGTACTTC. This codes for CASSSNPVGQKETQYF.

The chain carries TRBV7-9 and TRBJ2-2; TRBD2 aligns across 9 bases. Germline lookup yields CDR1 SEHNR and CDR2 FQNEAQ (reference sequence). J gave up 6 bases and V 6 bases, and 14 bases lay outside the gene matches. This CDR3 spans 17 amino acids. The CDR3 nucleotides read TGTGCCAGCAGGGTAGGCCGCGGGACTAGCAGGCCCGGGGAGCTGTTTTTT. Translated: CASRVGRGTSRPGELFF.

The V call is TRBV14, the J call TRBJ2-1, with D perhaps matching TRBD2 (6 bases). This CDR3 region has 17 residues. With 1 base removed from V and 8 bases from J, the gap between germline ends came to 21 bases. CDR1 and CDR2 from the germline V gene are SGHDN and FVKESK. The CDR3 region is CASSQVPSPGGGDEQFF. The CDR3, as DNA: TGTGCCAGCAGCCAAGTCCCCAGTCCCGGTGGCGGGGATGAGCAGTTCTTC.

The rearrangement links TRBV4-1 to TRBJ2-1; 10 bases line up with TRBD1. The CDR3 loop spans 15 amino acids. V trimming: 6 bases; J trimming: 6 bases; junction bases outside the gene matches: 8. CDR1 and CDR2 from the germline V gene are MGHRA and YSYEKL. This CDR3 reads CASSFRDRGSNEQFF. The DNA of the CDR3 is TGCGCCAGCAGTTTCCGGGACAGGGGCTCCAATGAGCAGTTCTTC.

The J gene is TRBJ1-1, the V gene TRBV28; possibly TRBD1 for D (6 bases). The ends were cut back, 3 bases at V and 0 bases at J, with 17 bases in the middle. Germline assignment: CDR1 MDHEN and CDR2 SYDVKM. The length of the CDR3 is 17 residues. The CDR3 loop reads CASSLGATAGLNTEAFF. Here the CDR3 DNA reads TGTGCCAGCAGTTTGGGGGCGACGGCCGGACTGAACACTGAAGCTTTCTTT.

J is TRBJ1-2 and V is TRBV15, with D possibly being TRBD1 (6 bases). The V end lost 0 bases, the J end lost 6 bases, and 11 bases lay between the germline ends. This CDR3 is built from 14 residues. Germline CDR1 reads LNHNV; CDR2 reads YYDKDF (reference sequence). CDR3 bases: TGTGCCACCAGCAGAGATAGTAAGGGGGATGGCTACACCTTC. Its protein product is CATSRDSKGDGYTF.

This chain links TRBV4-1 with TRBJ2-5; TRBD2 aligns across 8 bases. The ends lost 3 bases at V and 4 bases at J; junction bases unmatched: 19. The V gene's germline CDR1 is MGHRA and CDR2 YSYEKL. This CDR3 comprises 19 residues. The CDR3 bases are TGCGCCAGCAGCCACAGACTAGCGCCGTCCCTCTTATCCTCAGAGACCCAGTACTTC. Its protein is CASSHRLAPSLLSSETQYF.

The chain combines TRBV6-1 with TRBJ2-7; 7 bases are a match to TRBD1. Trimming cost V 5 bases and J 6 bases; bases outside gene matches: 10. The CDR3 has 14 amino acids. Germline loops: CDR1 MNHNS, CDR2 SASEGT. The CDR3 sequence: CASSLNAGGPEQYF. In nucleotides, the CDR3 is TGTGCCAGCAGTCTTAACGCAGGGGGTCCCGAGCAGTACTTC.

This chain links TRBV19 with TRBJ1-2; tentative D call: TRBD1 (6 bases). CDR1 is LNHDA and CDR2 is SQIVND in the germline V gene (reference sequence). The V and J ends lost 7 bases and 3 bases respectively, with 21 bases between them. The CDR3 extends over 16 amino acids. CDR3 sequence reads: CASTPERDIVDYGYTF. The CDR3 DNA sequence: TGTGCCAGTACCCCTGAGAGGGACATTGTGGACTATGGCTACACCTTC. The full variable domain, in which reference TRBV19 and TRBJ1-2 provide the parts outside the CDR3, is DGGITQSPKYLFRKEGQNVTLSCEQNLNHDAMYWYRQDPGQGLRLIYYSQIVNDFQKGDIAEGYSVSREKKESFPLTVTSAQKNPTAFYLCASTPERDIVDYGYTFGSGTRLTVV.

The chain is built from TRBV15 and TRBJ1-6, with D perhaps matching TRBD1 (5 bases). This CDR3 spans 13 amino acids. CDR1 is LNHNV, CDR2 YYDKDF, per germline (reference sequence). V was cut by 4 bases and J by 10 bases, with 11 bases left in between. This CDR3 is CATSTREESPLHF. The CDR3 DNA reads TGTGCCACCAGCACCAGGGAGGAATCACCCCTCCACTTT.

The chain uses TRBV28 and TRBJ1-4, with D possibly matching TRBD1 (5 bases). The CDR3 is 17 residues long. V lost 3 bases and J lost 1, with 15 bases in between. Germline V gene sequence: CDR1 MDHEN, CDR2 SYDVKM. This CDR3 reads CASSLQLPGRTNEKLFF. The CDR3 nucleotides are TGTGCCAGCAGTTTGCAGCTTCCAGGGCGAACTAATGAAAAACTGTTTTTT.

This clone appeared a single time. The chain joins TRBV5-1 to TRBJ2-3, with 12 bases fitting TRBD2. Unmatched junction bases numbered 6, after V lost 4 bases and J lost 3 bases. This CDR3 region has 16 residues. Germline V gene lookup returns CDR1 SGHRS and CDR2 YFSETQ. CDR3: CASSQRTSGVTDTQYF. The CDR3 DNA reads TGCGCCAGCAGCCAAAGGACTAGCGGGGTTACAGATACGCAGTATTTT.

DNA of the CDR3: TGTGCCAGCAGTACAGCGGGGGGTAACTACGAGCAGTACTTC. This encodes CASSTAGGNYEQYF. The chain joins TRBV6-5 to TRBJ2-7, with 9 nucleotides matching TRBD2. After removal of 5 bases from V and 3 bases from J, the junction contained 5 bases not matched to a gene. The CDR3 contains 14 residues. Germline V CDR1 and CDR2: MNHEY, SVGAGI.

The rearrangement links TRBV9 to TRBJ2-5; 9 nucleotides match TRBD2. Losses at the gene ends were 7 bases for V and 4 bases for J; bases not matched to a gene: 11. Per germline, CDR1 SGDLS and CDR2 YYNGEE. CDR3 length: 15 amino acids. The CDR3 nucleotides read TGTGCCAGCGCCGAGGGCGGGGGGGCCGGAGAGACCCAGTACTTC. Translated, it gives CASAEGGGAGETQYF.

The chain uses TRBV4-3 and TRBJ2-7, with D perhaps matching TRBD2 (7 bases). Trimming pared 0 bases from V and 0 bases from J, leaving 15 bases between. CDR1 is LGHNA and CDR2 is YSLEER in the germline V gene. The CDR3 spans 17 residues. CDR3: CASSQDHRGASSYEQYF. In DNA, the CDR3 is TGCGCCAGCAGCCAAGATCATCGGGGGGCTAGCTCCTACGAGCAGTACTTC.

The chain joins TRBV7-9 to TRBJ2-1, with 8 bases fitting TRBD1. The germline gives CDR1 SEHNR, CDR2 FQNEAQ (reference sequence). V trimming: 3 bases; J trimming: 5 bases; junction bases outside the gene matches: 3. The CDR3 totals 14 residues. Here the CDR3 DNA reads TGTGCCAGCAGCTTGGACAGGGTGGACAATGAGCAGTTCTTC. It encodes CASSLDRVDNEQFF.

The V gene is TRBV7-9, the J gene TRBJ2-2; 7 bases are a match to TRBD1. Germline trimming cut 1 base from V and 2 bases from J; bases unmatched to any gene: 10. Per germline, CDR1 SEHNR and CDR2 FQNEAQ (reference sequence). The CDR3 is 18 residues long. This CDR3 reads CASSLVPVAGGNTGELFF. DNA for the CDR3: TGTGCCAGCAGCTTAGTTCCGGTCGCAGGGGGAAACACCGGGGAGCTGTTTTTT.

This clone was detected a few times. The V and J genes are TRBV7-2 and TRBJ2-2, with 7 bases lining up with TRBD1. Per germline, CDR1 SGHTA and CDR2 FQGNSA. J gave up 6 bases and V 4 bases, and 8 bases lay outside the gene matches. This CDR3 is built from 15 residues. The CDR3 region is CASSYHRGSAGELFF. The CDR3 DNA reads TGTGCCAGCAGCTACCACAGGGGAAGCGCCGGGGAGCTGTTTTTT. Full variable domain (missing parts from reference TRBV7-2 and TRBJ2-2): GAGVSQSPSNKVTEKGKDVELRCDPISGHTALYWYRQSLGQGLEFLIYFQGNSAPDKSGLPSDRFSAERTGGSVSTLTIQRTQQEDSAVYLCASSYHRGSAGELFFGEGSRLTVL.

In its sample, this clone was seen a few times. V and J are TRBV28 and TRBJ1-1; D is unclear. Germline lookup yields CDR1 MDHEN and CDR2 SYDVKM. The CDR3 contains 12 residues. V was shortened by 3 bases and J by 9 bases, with 11 bases between the two germline ends. CDR3 DNA: TGTGCCAGCAGTTTTCCTCAACCTAAAGCTTTCTTT. Protein sequence: CASSFPQPKAFF.

The rearrangement uses TRBV30 and TRBJ1-2; D gene ambiguous. CDR3 length: 13 residues. Germline V gene lookup returns CDR1 GTSNPN and CDR2 SVGIG (reference sequence). Trimming left V 2 bases short and J 0 bases short, with 7 bases between. The CDR3 is CAWSSTANYGYTF. The CDR3 region has the DNA TGTGCCTGGAGTTCCACAGCTAACTATGGCTACACCTTC.

The gene calls are TRBV5-1 and TRBJ2-1, with 9 bases matching TRBD2. This CDR3 contains 16 residues. With V trimmed by 0 bases and J by 7 bases, 8 bases remained unmatched. CDR1 SGHRS and CDR2 YFSETQ come from the germline V gene. As DNA, the CDR3 is TGCGCCAGCAGCTTGGATCCAGCGGGGGGTTCAAATGAGCAGTTCTTC. It specifies CASSLDPAGGSNEQFF.

This clone was seen just once. This sequence joins TRBV19 and TRBJ1-5, with D possibly matching TRBD1 (5 bases). V dropped 7 bases and J dropped 2 bases, with 21 bases sitting between them. The CDR3 covers 17 residues. Germline assignment: CDR1 LNHDA and CDR2 SQIVND (reference sequence). This chain's CDR3 is CASNPGPGLMGNQPQHF. The CDR3 nucleotides read TGTGCCAGTAACCCGGGACCGGGACTGATGGGCAATCAGCCCCAGCATTTT.

The CDR3 region has the DNA TGTGCCAGTAGAATACCGGGACAGGTTAATGAAAAACTGTTTTTT. As protein: CASRIPGQVNEKLFF. The rearrangement links TRBV19 to TRBJ1-4; 8 nucleotides agree with TRBD1. The germline CDR1 and CDR2 sequences are LNHDA and SQIVND (reference sequence). J lost 4 bases, V lost 6 bases, and 7 bases had no gene match. CDR3 length: 15 residues.

The chain recombines TRBV27 with TRBJ1-2; D is perhaps TRBD1 (6 bases). CDR1 is MNHEY, CDR2 SMNVEV, per germline (reference sequence). Trimming shortened V by 3 bases and J by 4 bases, and 15 bases separated the two germline ends. This CDR3 region has 15 residues. In DNA, the CDR3 is TGTGCCAGCAGTTTGTACAGGGAGGGAACCTATGGCTACACCTTC. Translation: CASSLYREGTYGYTF.

The chain links TRBV11-2 to TRBJ2-5; no firm D call. The CDR3 covers 14 residues. V lost 6 bases and J lost 3, with 14 bases in between. Looked up from germline, CDR1 is SGHAT and CDR2 is FQNNGV. CDR3 in amino acids: CASSPFISEETQYF. The CDR3 region has the DNA TGTGCCAGCAGTCCCTTTATAAGCGAAGAGACCCAGTACTTC.

The V gene is TRBV27, the J gene TRBJ2-7; 11 bases are shared with TRBD2. V trimming: 4 bases; J trimming: 4 bases; junction bases outside the gene matches: 3. The CDR3 is 14 amino acids. CDR1 MNHEY and CDR2 SMNVEV come from the germline V gene (reference sequence). This CDR3 reads CASSYTSGGYEQYF. Here the CDR3 DNA reads TGTGCCAGCAGTTACACTAGCGGGGGATACGAGCAGTACTTC.